The text below deals with one TCR beta chain. The sample is drawn from a study of cytomegalovirus exposure and HLA in healthy donors. Produced via immunoSEQ multiplex PCR; TCRdb's table is partial and in-frame only. The profile shows 100,000 to 150,000 clones, approximately 91% of them singletons. Sequences were obtained from PBMCs. The receptor was isolated from a woman between 18 and 30 years old in good health and CMV-seronegative.

The CDR3 DNA reads as TGTGCCACCAGCAGAGATTTTGGCCAACTGTTTTTT. It specifies CATSRDFGQLFF. The chain uses TRBV15 and TRBJ1-4; no reliable D call. Trimming left V 0 bases short and J 12 bases short, with 8 bases between. Germline V gene data show CDR1 as LNHNV and CDR2 as YYDKDF (reference sequence). This CDR3 has 12 residues.